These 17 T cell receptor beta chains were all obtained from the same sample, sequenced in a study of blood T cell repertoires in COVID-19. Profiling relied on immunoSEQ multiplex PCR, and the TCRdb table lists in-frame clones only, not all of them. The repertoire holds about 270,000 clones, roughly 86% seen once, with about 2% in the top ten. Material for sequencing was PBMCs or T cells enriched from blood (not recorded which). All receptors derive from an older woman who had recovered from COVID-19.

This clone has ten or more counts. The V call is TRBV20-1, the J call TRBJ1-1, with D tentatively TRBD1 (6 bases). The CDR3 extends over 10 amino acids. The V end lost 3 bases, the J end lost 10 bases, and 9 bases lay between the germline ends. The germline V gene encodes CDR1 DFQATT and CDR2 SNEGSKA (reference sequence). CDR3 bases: TGCAGTGCTAGTTCAGGGGTAGCTTTCTTT. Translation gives CSASSGVAFF.

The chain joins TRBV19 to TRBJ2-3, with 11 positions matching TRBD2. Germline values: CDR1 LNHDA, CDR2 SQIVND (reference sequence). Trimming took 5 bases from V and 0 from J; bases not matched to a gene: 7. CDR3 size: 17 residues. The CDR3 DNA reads TGTGCCAGTAGTCGACTAGCGGGGACCGTTAGCACAGATACGCAGTATTTT. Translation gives CASSRLAGTVSTDTQYF.

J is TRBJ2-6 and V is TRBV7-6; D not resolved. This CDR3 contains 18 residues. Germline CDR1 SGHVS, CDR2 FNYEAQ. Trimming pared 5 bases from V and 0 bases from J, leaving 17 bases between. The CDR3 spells CASSPLEPPPSGANVLTF. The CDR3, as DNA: TGTGCCAGCAGCCCCCTAGAGCCCCCTCCCTCTGGGGCCAACGTCCTGACTTTC.

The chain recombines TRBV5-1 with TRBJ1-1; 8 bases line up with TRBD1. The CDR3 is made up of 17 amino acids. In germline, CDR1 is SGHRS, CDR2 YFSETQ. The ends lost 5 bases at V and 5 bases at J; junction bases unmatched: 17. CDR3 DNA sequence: TGCGCCAGCAGTTTCTCGTGGCAGGGGGCGCGGGGGACTGAAGCTTTCTTT. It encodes CASSFSWQGARGTEAFF.

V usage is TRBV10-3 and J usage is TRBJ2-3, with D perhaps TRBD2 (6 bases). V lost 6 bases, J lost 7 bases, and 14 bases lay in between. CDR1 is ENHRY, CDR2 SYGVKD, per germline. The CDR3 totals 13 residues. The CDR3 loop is CAISGTSGNTQYF. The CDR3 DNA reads TGTGCCATCAGCGGGACTTCGGGGAATACGCAGTATTTT.

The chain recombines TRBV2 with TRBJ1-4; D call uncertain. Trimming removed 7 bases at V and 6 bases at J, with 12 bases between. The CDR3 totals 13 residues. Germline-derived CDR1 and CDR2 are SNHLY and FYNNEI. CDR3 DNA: TGTGCCAGCATGGGCGGAGGTTATGAAAAACTGTTTTTT. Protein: CASMGGGYEKLFF.

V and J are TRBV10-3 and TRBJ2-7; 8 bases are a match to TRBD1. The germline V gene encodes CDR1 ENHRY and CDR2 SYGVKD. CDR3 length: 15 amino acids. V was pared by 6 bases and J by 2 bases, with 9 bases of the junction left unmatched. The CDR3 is CAISAGTGITYEQYF. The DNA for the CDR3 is TGTGCCATCAGCGCCGGGACAGGTATAACCTACGAGCAGTACTTC.

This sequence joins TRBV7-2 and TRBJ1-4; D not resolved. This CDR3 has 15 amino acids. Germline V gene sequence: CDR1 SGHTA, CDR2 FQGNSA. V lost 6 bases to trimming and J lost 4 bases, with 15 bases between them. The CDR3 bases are TGTGCCAGCAGTGTCAACAGTCTCAATAATGAAAAACTGTTTTTT. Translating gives CASSVNSLNNEKLFF.

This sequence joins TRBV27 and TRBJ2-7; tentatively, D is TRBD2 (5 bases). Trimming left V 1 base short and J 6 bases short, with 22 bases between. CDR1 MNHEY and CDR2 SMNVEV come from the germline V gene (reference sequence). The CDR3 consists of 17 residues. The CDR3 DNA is TGTGCCAGCAGTTTATTCTCGGTCGGGGATCTGATGGGCGAGCAGTACTTC. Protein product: CASSLFSVGDLMGEQYF.

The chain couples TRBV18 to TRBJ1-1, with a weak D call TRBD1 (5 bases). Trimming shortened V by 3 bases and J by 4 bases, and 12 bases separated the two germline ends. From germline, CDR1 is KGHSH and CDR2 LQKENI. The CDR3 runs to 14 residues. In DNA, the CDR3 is TGTGCCAGCTCACCGGGGGGAGGGAGCACTGAAGCTTTCTTT. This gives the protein CASSPGGGSTEAFF.

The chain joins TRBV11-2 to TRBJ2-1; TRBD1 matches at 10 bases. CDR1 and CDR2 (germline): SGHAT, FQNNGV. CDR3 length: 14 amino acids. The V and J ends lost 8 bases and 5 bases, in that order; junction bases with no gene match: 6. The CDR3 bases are TGTGCCAGCGGGTGGGGGACAGGGGACAATGAGCAGTTCTTC. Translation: CASGWGTGDNEQFF.

The CDR3 spells CASGLDNPTGELFF. Written as DNA, the CDR3 is TGTGCTAGTGGTTTGGACAACCCCACCGGGGAGCTGTTTTTT. The rearrangement links TRBV12-5 to TRBJ2-2; no definite D call. V was clipped by 1 base and J by 4 bases, with 7 bases between them. This CDR3 has 14 amino acids. Germline-derived CDR1 and CDR2 are LGHNT and FRNRAP.

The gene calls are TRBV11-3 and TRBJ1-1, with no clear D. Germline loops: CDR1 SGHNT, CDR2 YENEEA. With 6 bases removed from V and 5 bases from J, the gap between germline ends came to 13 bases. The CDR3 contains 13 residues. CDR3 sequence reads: CASRPNGGTEAFF. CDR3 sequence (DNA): TGTGCCAGCAGACCAAACGGCGGGACTGAAGCTTTCTTT.

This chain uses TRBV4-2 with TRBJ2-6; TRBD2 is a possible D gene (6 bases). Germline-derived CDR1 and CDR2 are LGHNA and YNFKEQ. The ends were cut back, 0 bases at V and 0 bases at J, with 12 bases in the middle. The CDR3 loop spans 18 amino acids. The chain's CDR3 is CASSQEGPGDSGANVLTF. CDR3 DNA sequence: TGTGCCAGCAGCCAAGAGGGCCCGGGGGACTCTGGGGCCAACGTCCTGACTTTC.

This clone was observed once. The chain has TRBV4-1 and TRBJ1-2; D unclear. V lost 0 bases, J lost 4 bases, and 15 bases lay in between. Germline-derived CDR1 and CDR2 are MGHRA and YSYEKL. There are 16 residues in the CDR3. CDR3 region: CASSQEFTAVSYGYTF. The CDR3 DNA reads TGCGCCAGCAGCCAAGAATTCACAGCCGTTAGCTATGGCTACACCTTC.

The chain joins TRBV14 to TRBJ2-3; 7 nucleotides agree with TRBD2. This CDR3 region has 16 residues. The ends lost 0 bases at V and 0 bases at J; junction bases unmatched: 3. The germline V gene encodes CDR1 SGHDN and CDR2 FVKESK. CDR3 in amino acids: CASSQETGGSTDTQYF. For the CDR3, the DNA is TGTGCCAGCAGCCAAGAAACGGGAGGTAGCACAGATACGCAGTATTTT.

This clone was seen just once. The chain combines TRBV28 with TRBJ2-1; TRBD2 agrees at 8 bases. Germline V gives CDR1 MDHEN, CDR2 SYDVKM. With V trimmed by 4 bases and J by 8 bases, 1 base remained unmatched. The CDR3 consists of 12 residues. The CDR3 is CASSSAGDEQFF. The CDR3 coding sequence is TGTGCCAGCAGTTCAGCGGGAGATGAGCAGTTCTTC.